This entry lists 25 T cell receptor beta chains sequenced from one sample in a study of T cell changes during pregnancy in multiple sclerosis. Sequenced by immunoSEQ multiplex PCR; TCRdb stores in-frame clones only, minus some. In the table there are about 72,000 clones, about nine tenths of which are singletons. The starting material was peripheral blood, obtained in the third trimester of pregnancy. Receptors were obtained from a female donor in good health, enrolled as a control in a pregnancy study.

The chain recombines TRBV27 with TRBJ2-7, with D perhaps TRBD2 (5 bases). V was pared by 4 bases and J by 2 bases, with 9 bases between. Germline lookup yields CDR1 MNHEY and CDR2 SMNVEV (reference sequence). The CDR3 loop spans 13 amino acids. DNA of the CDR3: TGTGCCAGCAGTTCCGGGATCACCTACGAGCAGTACTTC. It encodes CASSSGITYEQYF.

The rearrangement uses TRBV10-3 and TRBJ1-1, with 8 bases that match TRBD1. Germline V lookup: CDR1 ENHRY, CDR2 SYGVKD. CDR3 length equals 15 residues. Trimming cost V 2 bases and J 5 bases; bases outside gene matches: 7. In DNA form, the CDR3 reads TGTGCCATCAGTGAGCCTGCGGACAGGGATACTGAAGCTTTCTTT. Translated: CAISEPADRDTEAFF.

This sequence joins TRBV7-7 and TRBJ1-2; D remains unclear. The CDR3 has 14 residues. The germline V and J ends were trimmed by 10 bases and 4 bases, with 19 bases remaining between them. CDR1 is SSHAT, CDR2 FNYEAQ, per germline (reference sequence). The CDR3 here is CAIRFLVRVYGYTF. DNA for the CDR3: TGTGCCATTCGATTTTTGGTCCGCGTCTATGGCTACACCTTC.

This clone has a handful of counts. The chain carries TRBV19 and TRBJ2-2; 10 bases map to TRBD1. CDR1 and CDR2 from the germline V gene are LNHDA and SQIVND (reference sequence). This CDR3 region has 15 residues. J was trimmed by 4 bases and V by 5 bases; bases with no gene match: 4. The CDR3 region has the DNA TGTGCCAGTAGTTTCGGACAGGGGGTCACCGGGGAGCTGTTTTTT. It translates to CASSFGQGVTGELFF.

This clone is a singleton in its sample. DNA for the CDR3: TGTGCCAGCAGTGGAGGGGGCACTGAAGCTTTCTTT. This codes for CASSGGGTEAFF. This chain links TRBV25-1 with TRBJ1-1; D may be TRBD1 (6 bases). V dropped 4 bases and J dropped 4 bases, with 7 bases sitting between them. Germline CDR1 is MGHDK and CDR2 is SYGVNS. The CDR3 consists of 12 residues.

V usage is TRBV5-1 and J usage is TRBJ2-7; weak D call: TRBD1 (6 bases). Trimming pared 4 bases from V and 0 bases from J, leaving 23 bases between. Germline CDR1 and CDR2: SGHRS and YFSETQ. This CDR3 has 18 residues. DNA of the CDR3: TGCGCCAGCAGCCCGGACAGCCTTACGTGGAAGGTCTCCTACGAGCAGTACTTC. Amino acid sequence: CASSPDSLTWKVSYEQYF.

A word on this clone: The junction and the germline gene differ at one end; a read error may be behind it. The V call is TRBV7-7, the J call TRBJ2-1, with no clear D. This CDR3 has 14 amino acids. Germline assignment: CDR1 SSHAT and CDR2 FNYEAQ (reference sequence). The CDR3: CASSSRGGNNEQFF. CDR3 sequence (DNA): TGTGCTAGCAGCTCCCGCGGTGGTAACAATGAGCAGTTCTTC.

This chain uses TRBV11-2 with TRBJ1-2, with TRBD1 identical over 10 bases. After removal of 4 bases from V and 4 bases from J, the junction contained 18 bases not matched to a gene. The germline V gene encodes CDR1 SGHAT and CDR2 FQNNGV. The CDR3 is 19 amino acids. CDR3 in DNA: TGTGCCAGCAGCTCGACCGGGACAGGGGCACCATACCAGGGCTATGGCTACACCTTC. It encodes CASSSTGTGAPYQGYGYTF.

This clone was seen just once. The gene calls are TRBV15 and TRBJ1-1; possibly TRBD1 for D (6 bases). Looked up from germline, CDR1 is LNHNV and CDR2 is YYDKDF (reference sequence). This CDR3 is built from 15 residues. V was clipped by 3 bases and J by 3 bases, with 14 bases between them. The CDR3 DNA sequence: TGTGCCACCAGCAGCTTTCAGGGGTTTCACACTGAAGCTTTCTTT. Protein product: CATSSFQGFHTEAFF.

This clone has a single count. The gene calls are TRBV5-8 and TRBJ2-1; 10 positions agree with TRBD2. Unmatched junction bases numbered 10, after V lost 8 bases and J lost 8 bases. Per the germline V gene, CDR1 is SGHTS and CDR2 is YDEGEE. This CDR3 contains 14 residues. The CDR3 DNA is TGTGCCAGAAAAGCTGAGCGGGAGGGAGATGAGCAGTTCTTC. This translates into CARKAEREGDEQFF.

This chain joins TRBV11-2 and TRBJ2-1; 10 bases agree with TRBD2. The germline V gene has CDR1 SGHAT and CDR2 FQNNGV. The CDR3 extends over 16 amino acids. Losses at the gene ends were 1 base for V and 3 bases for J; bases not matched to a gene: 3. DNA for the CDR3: TGTGCCAGCAGCTTAGGACTAGCGGGTAACTACAATGAGCAGTTCTTC. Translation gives CASSLGLAGNYNEQFF.

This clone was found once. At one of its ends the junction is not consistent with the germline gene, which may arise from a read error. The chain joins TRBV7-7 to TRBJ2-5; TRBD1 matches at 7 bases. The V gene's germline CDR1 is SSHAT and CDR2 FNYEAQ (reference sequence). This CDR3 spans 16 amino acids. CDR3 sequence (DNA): TGTGCTAGCAGCGCCGGTCCACAGGGGCGCAAAGAGACCCAGTACTTC. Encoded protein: CASSAGPQGRKETQYF.

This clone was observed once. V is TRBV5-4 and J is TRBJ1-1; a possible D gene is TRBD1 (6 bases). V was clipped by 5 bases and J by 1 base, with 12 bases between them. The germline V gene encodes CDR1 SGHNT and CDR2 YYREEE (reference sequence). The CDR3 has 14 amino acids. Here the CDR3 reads CASRAGTQNTEAFF. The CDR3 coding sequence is TGTGCCAGCAGAGCCGGGACACAGAACACTGAAGCTTTCTTT.

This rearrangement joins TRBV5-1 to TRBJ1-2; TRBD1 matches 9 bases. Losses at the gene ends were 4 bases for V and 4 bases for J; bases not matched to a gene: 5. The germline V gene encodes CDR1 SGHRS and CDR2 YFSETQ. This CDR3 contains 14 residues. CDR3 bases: TGCGCCAGCAGCCAGGACAGGGGTAGCTATGGCTACACCTTC. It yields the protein CASSQDRGSYGYTF.

In nucleotides, the CDR3 is TGTGCCAGCAGTTGGACAGGTTGGCAGCCCCAGCATTTT. Encoded protein: CASSWTGWQPQHF. The V gene is TRBV28, the J gene TRBJ1-5, with 7 bases fitting TRBD1. Germline V lookup: CDR1 MDHEN, CDR2 SYDVKM. CDR3 length: 13 residues. Unmatched junction bases numbered 4, after V lost 4 bases and J lost 7 bases.

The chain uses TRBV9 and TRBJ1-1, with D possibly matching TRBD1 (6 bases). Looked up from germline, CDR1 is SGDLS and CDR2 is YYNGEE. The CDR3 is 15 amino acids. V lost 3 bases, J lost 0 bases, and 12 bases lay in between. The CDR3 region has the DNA TGTGCCAGCAGCGGCACAGGGACGGTGAACACTGAAGCTTTCTTT. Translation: CASSGTGTVNTEAFF.

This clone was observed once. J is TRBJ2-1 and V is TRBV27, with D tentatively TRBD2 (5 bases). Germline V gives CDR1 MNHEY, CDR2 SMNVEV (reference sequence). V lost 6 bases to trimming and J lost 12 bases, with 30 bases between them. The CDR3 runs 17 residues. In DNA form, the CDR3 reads TGTGCCAGCAGCCATCCGAACCCGGGATTTAGCCCCTTGGGGCAGTTCTTC. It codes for CASSHPNPGFSPLGQFF.

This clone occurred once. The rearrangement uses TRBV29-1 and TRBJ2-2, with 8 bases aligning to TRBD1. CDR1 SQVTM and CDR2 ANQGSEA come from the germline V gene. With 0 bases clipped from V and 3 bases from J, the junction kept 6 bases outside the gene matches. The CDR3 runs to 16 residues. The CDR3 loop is CSVEERRTGYTGELFF. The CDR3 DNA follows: TGCAGCGTTGAAGAACGAAGGACAGGGTACACCGGGGAGCTGTTTTTT.

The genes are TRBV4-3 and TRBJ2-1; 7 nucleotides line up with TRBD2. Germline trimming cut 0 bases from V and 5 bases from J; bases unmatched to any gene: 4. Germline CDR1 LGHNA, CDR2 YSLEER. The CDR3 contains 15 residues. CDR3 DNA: TGCGCCAGCAGCCAAGATGGGACTACAAACAATGAGCAGTTCTTC. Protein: CASSQDGTTNNEQFF.

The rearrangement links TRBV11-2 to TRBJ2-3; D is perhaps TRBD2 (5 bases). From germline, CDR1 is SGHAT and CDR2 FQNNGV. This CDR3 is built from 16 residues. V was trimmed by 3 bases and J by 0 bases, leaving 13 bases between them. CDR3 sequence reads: CASSFSSGTSTDTQYF. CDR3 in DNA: TGTGCCAGCAGCTTCTCGAGCGGAACTAGCACAGATACGCAGTATTTT.

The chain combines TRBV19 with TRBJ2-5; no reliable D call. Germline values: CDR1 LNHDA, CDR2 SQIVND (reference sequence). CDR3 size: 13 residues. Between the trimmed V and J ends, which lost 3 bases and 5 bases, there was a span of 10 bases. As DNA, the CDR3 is TGTGCCAGTAGTATGATAGCAGCGGAGACCCAGTACTTC. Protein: CASSMIAAETQYF. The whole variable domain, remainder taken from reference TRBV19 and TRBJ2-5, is DGGITQSPKYLFRKEGQNVTLSCEQNLNHDAMYWYRQDPGQGLRLIYYSQIVNDFQKGDIAEGYSVSREKKESFPLTVTSAQKNPTAFYLCASSMIAAETQYFGPGTRLLVL.

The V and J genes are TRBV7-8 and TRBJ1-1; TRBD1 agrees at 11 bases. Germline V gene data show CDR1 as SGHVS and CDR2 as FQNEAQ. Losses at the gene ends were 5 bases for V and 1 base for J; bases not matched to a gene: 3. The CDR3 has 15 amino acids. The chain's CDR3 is CASSAGTGGNTEAFF. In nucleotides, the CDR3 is TGTGCCAGCAGCGCGGGGACAGGGGGGAACACTGAAGCTTTCTTT. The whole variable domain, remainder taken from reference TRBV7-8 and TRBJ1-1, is GAGVSQSPRYKVAKRGQDVALRCDPISGHVSLFWYQQALGQGPEFLTYFQNEAQLDKSGLPSDRFFAERPEGSVSTLKIQRTQQEDSAVYLCASSAGTGGNTEAFFGQGTRLTVV.

The CDR3 DNA is TGTGCCAGCAGCTCCCTTGAGACCCGGGCTGAAGCTTTCTTT. As protein: CASSSLETRAEAFF. V is TRBV7-6 and J is TRBJ1-1; no reliable D call. Germline V gene data show CDR1 as SGHVS and CDR2 as FNYEAQ. CDR3 length: 14 amino acids. V gave up 4 bases and J gave up 6 bases, with 15 bases separating them.

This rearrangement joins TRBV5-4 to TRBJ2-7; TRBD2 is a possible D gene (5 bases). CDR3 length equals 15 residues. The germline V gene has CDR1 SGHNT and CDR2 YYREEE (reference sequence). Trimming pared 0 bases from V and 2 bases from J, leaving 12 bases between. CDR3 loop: CASSLGNYGAYEQYF. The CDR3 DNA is TGTGCCAGCAGCTTGGGCAACTACGGGGCCTACGAGCAGTACTTC.

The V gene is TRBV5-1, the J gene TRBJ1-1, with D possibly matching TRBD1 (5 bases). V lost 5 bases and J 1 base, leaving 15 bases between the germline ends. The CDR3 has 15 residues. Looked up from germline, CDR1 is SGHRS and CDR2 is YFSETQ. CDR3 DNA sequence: TGCGCCAGCAGGTTCGGGGGAGGTCCGAACACTGAAGCTTTCTTT. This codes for CASRFGGGPNTEAFF. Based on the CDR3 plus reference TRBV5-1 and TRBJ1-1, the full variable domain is KAGVTQTPRYLIKTRGQQVTLSCSPISGHRSVSWYQQTPGQGLQFLFEYFSETQRNKGNFPGRFSGRQFSNSRSEMNVSTLELGDSALYLCASRFGGGPNTEAFFGQGTRLTVV.